Listed here are 9 T cell receptor beta chains from one sample, sequenced in a study of T cell responses to AZD1222 COVID-19 vaccine. Generated by immunoSEQ multiplex PCR, the TCRdb table keeps only in-frame clones and is missing some. The repertoire consists of about 120,000 clones, with approximately 92% occurring once and the leading ten covering 4% to 5%. Source: peripheral blood, taken 28 days after the second dose of the MenACWY control vaccine. All receptors come from an adult who received the MenACWY meningococcal vaccine as a control.

V usage is TRBV28 and J usage is TRBJ1-5; D gene ambiguous. This CDR3 is 12 amino acids long. V lost 6 bases and J lost 0, with 3 bases in between. Germline assignment: CDR1 MDHEN and CDR2 SYDVKM. In DNA, the CDR3 is TGTGCCAGCAGACATAGCAATCAGCCCCAGCATTTT. It encodes CASRHSNQPQHF.

This sequence joins TRBV5-6 and TRBJ2-3, with D unresolved. Trimming removed 2 bases from V and 13 bases from J, with 14 bases in between. The length of the CDR3 is 12 residues. Germline V CDR1 and CDR2: SGHDT, YYEEEE. The chain's CDR3 is CASSFPDQPEYF. The CDR3 bases are TGTGCCAGCAGCTTCCCGGACCAGCCAGAGTATTTT.

The rearrangement uses TRBV5-1 and TRBJ2-4, with D possibly matching TRBD2 (5 bases). V lost 0 bases and J 9 bases, leaving 16 bases between the germline ends. The CDR3 has 15 amino acids. Germline CDR1 SGHRS, CDR2 YFSETQ. The CDR3 DNA is TGCGCCAGCAGCTTGGGGTACGGAGGAAACAGCATTCAGTACTTC. Its translation is CASSLGYGGNSIQYF.

The chain combines TRBV7-9 with TRBJ1-1; D is possibly TRBD1 (5 bases). The CDR3 is 14 amino acids. Germline V gives CDR1 SEHNR, CDR2 FQNEAQ (reference sequence). V lost 5 bases and J lost 4, with 14 bases in between. CDR3 in amino acids: CASSGRVGRTEAFF. CDR3 coding DNA: TGTGCCAGCAGCGGCAGGGTCGGGCGCACTGAAGCTTTCTTT.

The count of this clone is one. V usage is TRBV2 and J usage is TRBJ1-2; unclear D gene. Germline V lookup: CDR1 SNHLY, CDR2 FYNNEI. Trimming shortened V by 7 bases and J by 0 bases, and 12 bases separated the two germline ends. CDR3 length: 14 amino acids. For the CDR3, the DNA is TGTGCCAGCACCCCGCGGTATCCTAACTATGGCTACACCTTC. This encodes CASTPRYPNYGYTF.

The table lists this clone with a few counts. J is TRBJ2-1 and V is TRBV27; D is undetermined. Germline CDR1 MNHEY, CDR2 SMNVEV (reference sequence). The CDR3 runs to 14 residues. Trimming left V 2 bases short and J 3 bases short, with 8 bases between. The CDR3 nucleotides are TGTGCCAGCAGTTTAGTCCTGGGCTACAATGAGCAGTTCTTC. As protein: CASSLVLGYNEQFF.

This clone was detected a few times. CDR3 in DNA: TGTGCCAGCAGACAGACTCGGACAGGGGGCCAGCCCCAGCATTTT. Its protein is CASRQTRTGGQPQHF. The rearrangement uses TRBV28 and TRBJ1-5; TRBD1 matches 11 bases. Germline-derived CDR1 and CDR2 are MDHEN and SYDVKM. The V segment lost 6 bases and the J segment 7 bases; nucleotides outside the gene matches: 8. This CDR3 contains 15 residues.

The rearrangement uses TRBV4-1 and TRBJ1-5, with D hard to call. The V and J ends lost 3 bases and 4 bases respectively, with 22 bases between them. The CDR3 extends over 18 amino acids. The germline V gene encodes CDR1 MGHRA and CDR2 YSYEKL. CDR3 bases: TGCGCCAGCAGCCACCCCCGGGGAGAGGATCGACTGAATCAGCCCCAGCATTTT. Translation gives CASSHPRGEDRLNQPQHF.

The gene calls are TRBV27 and TRBJ2-1; 8 bases match TRBD2. The CDR3 is 17 amino acids. Unmatched junction bases numbered 11, after V lost 6 bases and J lost 1 base. CDR1 MNHEY and CDR2 SMNVEV come from the germline V gene (reference sequence). CDR3 loop: CASSARTGGLSYNEQFF. The CDR3 DNA follows: TGTGCCAGCAGCGCCCGGACGGGGGGGTTGTCCTACAATGAGCAGTTCTTC.